The rows below give T cell receptor beta chains drawn from one sample of a study of T-cell reconstitution after alpha-beta-depleted transplantation in children. Each CDR3 protein gets one entry after TCRdb re-called the PCR reads with MiXCR. The sample lists about 1,000,000 distinct CDR3 sequences; under 30% were seen once. The sample was PBMCs, mostly from graft donor cells, taken 360 days after TCRalphabeta/CD19-depleted stem cell transplant. The receptors stem from a boy younger than two who had a stem cell transplant for SCID, so the T cells may come from the graft donor. CDR3s include the opening cysteine and the closing phenylalanine or tryptophan. A D gene is named only where the DNA matches it firmly. Expanded clones get a size class; other rows say once, few or many, or leave the size out.

d_gene	v_gene	abundance	j_gene	CDR3aa	CDR3nt
.	TRBV4-2	.	TRBJ2-4	CASSQAHGLRTGGKNIQYF	TGTGCCAGCAGCCAAGCTCACGGCCTGCGGACCGGGGGCAAAAACATTCAGTACTTC
.	TRBV6-2/TRBV6-3	few	TRBJ2-1	CASSYSNNEQFF	TGTGCCAGCAGTTACTCTAACAATGAGCAGTTCTTC
.	TRBV7-9	few	TRBJ1-6	CASSLGQLRGALHF	TGTGCCAGCAGCTTGGGCCAACTCCGGGGGGCCCTCCACTTT
.	TRBV11-1	.	TRBJ1-1	CASSLLGQLEAFF	TGTGCCAGCAGCTTATTGGGCCAGCTCGAAGCTTTCTTT
.	TRBV4-2	.	TRBJ2-2	CASSQDPGATGELFF	TGTGCCAGCAGCCAAGATCCGGGGGCCACCGGGGAGCTGTTTTTT
.	TRBV5-1	many	TRBJ1-2	CASRETTNYGYTF	TGCGCCAGTAGAGAAACAACTAACTATGGCTACACCTTC
TRBD2	TRBV2	.	TRBJ2-3	CASRPIVVRGALSTDTQYF	TGTGCCAGCAGGCCCATCGTGGTGCGGGGGGCCCTCTCCACAGATACGCAGTATTTT
.	TRBV21-1	once	TRBJ2-7	CASSKGFPHYEQYF	TGTGCCAGCAGCAAAGGCTTCCCCCACTACGAGCAGTACTTC
TRBD2	TRBV5-1	.	TRBJ2-1	CASSFRPSGGNEQFF	TGCGCCAGCAGCTTCCGGCCTAGCGGGGGAAATGAGCAGTTCTTC
TRBD2	TRBV5-1	few	TRBJ2-1	CASSLVPPVLAESNNEQFF	TGCGCCAGCAGCTTGGTGCCCCCTGTTCTAGCGGAGAGTAACAATGAGCAGTTCTTC
.	TRBV7-8	few	TRBJ2-5	CASSTDALGGTQYF	TGTGCCAGCAGCACCGACGCGCTAGGAGGGACCCAGTACTTC
.	TRBV7-6	.	TRBJ2-3	CASSLEWRGTSTDTQYF	TGTGCCAGCAGCTTAGAGTGGCGGGGCACTAGCACAGATACGCAGTATTTT
.	TRBV12-3/TRBV12-4	once	TRBJ1-3	CASRVSNSGNTIYF	TGTGCCAGCAGGGTCAGTAATTCTGGAAACACCATATATTTT
.	TRBV7-2	.	TRBJ2-5	CASSLPAVGRETQYF	TGTGCCAGCAGCTTACCCGCGGTAGGGAGGGAGACCCAGTACTTC
TRBD1	TRBV14	few	TRBJ1-2	CASSQAPGGSGGYTF	TGTGCCAGCAGCCAAGCCCCAGGGGGAAGCGGTGGCTACACCTTC
.	TRBV5-1	.	TRBJ2-7	CASSFDRLSYEQYF	TGCGCCAGCAGCTTCGACAGACTATCCTACGAGCAGTACTTC
.	TRBV12-3/TRBV12-4	once	TRBJ1-1	CASSFDSRLNTEAFF	TGTGCCAGCAGTTTCGACAGTAGACTTAACACTGAAGCTTTCTTT
TRBD1	TRBV11-2	.	TRBJ2-1	CASRQPGQGNEQFF	TGTGCCAGCAGGCAACCGGGACAGGGGAATGAGCAGTTCTTC
.	TRBV25-1	few	TRBJ2-5	CASSGLDRTGWQETQYF	TGTGCCAGCAGTGGGCTAGACAGGACCGGTTGGCAAGAGACCCAGTACTTC
TRBD2	TRBV2	.	TRBJ2-1	CASRSGGVDEQFF	TGTGCCAGCCGTAGCGGGGGGGTCGATGAGCAGTTCTTC
TRBD2	TRBV12-3/TRBV12-4	.	TRBJ2-7	CASNLTSRRGSSYEQYF	TGTGCCAGCAACTTGACCTCCCGGCGGGGGAGCTCCTACGAGCAGTACTTC
.	TRBV5-6	.	TRBJ2-5	CASSLFGFQETQYF	TGTGCCAGCAGTTTGTTTGGGTTCCAAGAGACCCAGTACTTC
.	TRBV29-1	.	TRBJ1-1	CSGTGQNTEAFF	TGCAGCGGCACAGGGCAGAACACTGAAGCTTTCTTT
.	TRBV15	.	TRBJ2-4	CATSRGDIQYF	TGTGCCACCAGCAGAGGGGACATTCAGTACTTC
.	TRBV5-1	.	TRBJ2-5	CASRPTTGGMETQYF	TGCGCCAGCAGACCCACGACTGGGGGGATGGAGACCCAGTACTTC
.	TRBV28	.	TRBJ2-2	CASRQQPNTGELFF	TGTGCCAGCCGACAACAGCCGAACACCGGGGAGCTGTTTTTT
.	TRBV9	.	TRBJ2-5	CASSVGGGPGQAGKTQYF	TGTGCCAGCAGCGTAGGGGGGGGCCCGGGACAGGCGGGGAAGACCCAGTACTTC
.	TRBV14	.	TRBJ2-3	CASSLSPWDTQYF	TGTGCCAGCAGCCTAAGCCCTTGGGATACGCAGTATTTT
.	TRBV12-3/TRBV12-4	.	TRBJ2-7	CACSLGGGISYEQYF	TGTGCCTGCAGTTTAGGAGGGGGGATCTCCTACGAGCAGTACTTC
.	TRBV20-1	few	TRBJ2-4	CSGPGTRSRIQYF	TGCAGTGGGCCGGGAACTAGATCCCGCATTCAGTACTTC
.	TRBV4-1	few	TRBJ2-7	CASSQDPFAREQYF	TGCGCCAGCAGCCAAGACCCATTCGCACGCGAGCAGTACTTC
.	TRBV2	.	TRBJ2-6	CASSEIGLPEGANVLTF	TGTGCCAGCAGTGAAATAGGACTCCCAGAGGGGGCCAACGTCCTGACTTTC
TRBD2	TRBV5-1	.	TRBJ2-4	CASSFSGGISLAKNIQYF	TGCGCCAGCAGCTTTAGCGGGGGGATATCGTTGGCCAAAAACATTCAGTACTTC
.	TRBV6-1	.	TRBJ1-1	CASRGVENTEAFF	TGTGCCAGCAGGGGAGTAGAGAACACTGAAGCTTTCTTT
.	TRBV27	.	TRBJ2-3	CASSLWGTDTQYF	TGTGCCAGCAGTTTATGGGGCACAGATACGCAGTATTTT
TRBD2	TRBV5-1	.	TRBJ2-5	CASSSQISGGLETQYF	TGCGCCAGCAGCTCGCAAATTTCGGGGGGGCTGGAGACCCAGTACTTC
TRBD2	TRBV29-1	.	TRBJ2-1	CSVISIAGATYNEQFF	TGCAGCGTTATTTCCATAGCGGGGGCCACCTACAATGAGCAGTTCTTC
TRBD1	TRBV28	few	TRBJ1-1	CASSTIQGQVTEAFF	TGTGCCAGCAGTACCATACAGGGGCAGGTCACTGAAGCTTTCTTT
.	TRBV3-1	.	TRBJ2-7	CASSQEGQTGHYEQYF	TGTGCCAGCAGCCAAGAAGGGCAAACAGGCCACTACGAGCAGTACTTC
.	TRBV5-4	.	TRBJ2-5	CAISLGDSYQETQYF	TGTGCCATCAGCTTGGGGGACTCCTACCAAGAGACCCAGTACTTC
.	TRBV7-2	.	TRBJ1-4	CASSLMGQANEKLFF	TGTGCCAGCAGCTTAATGGGCCAGGCTAATGAAAAACTGTTTTTT
.	TRBV12-3/TRBV12-4	.	TRBJ2-1	CASSLGTRNEQFF	TGTGCCAGCAGTTTGGGGACAAGGAATGAGCAGTTCTTC